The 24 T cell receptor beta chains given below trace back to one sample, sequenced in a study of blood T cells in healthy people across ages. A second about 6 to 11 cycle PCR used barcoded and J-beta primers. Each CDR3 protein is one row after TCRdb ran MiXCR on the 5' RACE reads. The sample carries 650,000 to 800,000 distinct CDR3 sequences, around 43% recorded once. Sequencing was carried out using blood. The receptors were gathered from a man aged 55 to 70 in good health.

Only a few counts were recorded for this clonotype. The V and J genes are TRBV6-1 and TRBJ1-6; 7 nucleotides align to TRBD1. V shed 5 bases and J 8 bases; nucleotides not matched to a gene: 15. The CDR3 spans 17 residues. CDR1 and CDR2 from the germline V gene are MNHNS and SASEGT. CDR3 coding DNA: TGTGCCAGCAGTACCACCTCAGCAGGGGGACCGGATTCACCCCTCCACTTT. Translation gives CASSTTSAGGPDSPLHF.

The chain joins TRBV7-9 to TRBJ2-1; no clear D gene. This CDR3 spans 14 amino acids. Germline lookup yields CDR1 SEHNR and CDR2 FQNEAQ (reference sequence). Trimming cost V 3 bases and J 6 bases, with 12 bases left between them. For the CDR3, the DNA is TGTGCCAGCAGCTTTTTGTCTGGTAGCAATGAGCAGTTCTTC. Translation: CASSFLSGSNEQFF.

CDR3: CASARQDGSYEQYF. DNA of the CDR3: TGCGCCAGCGCCCGACAAGACGGGAGCTACGAGCAGTACTTC. The chain couples TRBV5-1 to TRBJ2-7; D perhaps matches TRBD2 (6 bases). CDR3 length: 14 amino acids. With 7 bases removed from V and 3 bases from J, the gap between germline ends came to 17 bases. Germline V gives CDR1 SGHRS, CDR2 YFSETQ.

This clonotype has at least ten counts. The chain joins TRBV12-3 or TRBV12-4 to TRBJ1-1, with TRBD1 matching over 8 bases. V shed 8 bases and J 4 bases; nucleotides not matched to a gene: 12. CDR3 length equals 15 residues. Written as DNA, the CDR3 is TGTGCCAGCCGAAACAGGGGGGTTTTAGGCACTGAAGCTTTCTTT. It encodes CASRNRGVLGTEAFF.

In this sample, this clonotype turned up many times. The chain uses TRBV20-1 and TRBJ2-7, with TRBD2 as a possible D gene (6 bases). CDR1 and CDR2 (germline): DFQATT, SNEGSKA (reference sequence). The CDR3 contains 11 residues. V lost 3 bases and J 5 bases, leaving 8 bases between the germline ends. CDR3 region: CSASRGDEQYF. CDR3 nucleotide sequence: TGCAGTGCTAGCCGCGGGGACGAGCAGTACTTC.

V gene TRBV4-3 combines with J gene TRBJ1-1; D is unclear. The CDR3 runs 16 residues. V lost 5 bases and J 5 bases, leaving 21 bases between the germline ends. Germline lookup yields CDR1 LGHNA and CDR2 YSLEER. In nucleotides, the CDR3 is TGCGCCAGCAGCAAGTCAGTAATCGGAGAGAAGACTGAAGCTTTCTTT. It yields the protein CASSKSVIGEKTEAFF.

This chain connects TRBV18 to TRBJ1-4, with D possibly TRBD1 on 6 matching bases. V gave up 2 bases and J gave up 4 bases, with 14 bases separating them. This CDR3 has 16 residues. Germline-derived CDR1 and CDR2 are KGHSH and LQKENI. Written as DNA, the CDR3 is TGTGCCAGCTCACCAAGGGGGGCTTCCTTTAATGAAAAACTGTTTTTT. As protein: CASSPRGASFNEKLFF.

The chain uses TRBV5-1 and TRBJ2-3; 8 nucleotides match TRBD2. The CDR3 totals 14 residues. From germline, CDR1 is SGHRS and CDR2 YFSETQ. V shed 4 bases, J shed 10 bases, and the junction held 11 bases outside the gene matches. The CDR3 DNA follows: TGCGCCAGCAGCGGATCCGGGACTAGTGGGTCGCAGTATTTT. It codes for CASSGSGTSGSQYF.

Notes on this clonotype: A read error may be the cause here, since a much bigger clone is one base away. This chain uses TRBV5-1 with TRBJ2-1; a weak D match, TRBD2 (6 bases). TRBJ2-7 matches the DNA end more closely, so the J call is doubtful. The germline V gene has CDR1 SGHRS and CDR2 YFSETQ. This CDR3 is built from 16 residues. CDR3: CASSTDAGLSYNEQYF. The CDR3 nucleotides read TGCGCCAGCAGCACAGACGCGGGGCTCTCCTACAATGAGCAGTACTTC.

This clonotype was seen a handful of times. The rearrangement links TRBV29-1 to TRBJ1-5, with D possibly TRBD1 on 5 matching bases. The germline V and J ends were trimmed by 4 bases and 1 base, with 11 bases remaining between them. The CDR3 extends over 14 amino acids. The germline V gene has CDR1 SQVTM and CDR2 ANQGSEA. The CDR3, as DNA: TGCAGCGTTGCGATAGGGGTGAGCAATCAGCCCCAGCATTTT. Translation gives CSVAIGVSNQPQHF.

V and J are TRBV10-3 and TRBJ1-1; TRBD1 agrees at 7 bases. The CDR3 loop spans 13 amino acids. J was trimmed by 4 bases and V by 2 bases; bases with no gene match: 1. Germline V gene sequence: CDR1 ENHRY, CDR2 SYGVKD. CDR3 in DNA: TGTGCCATCAGTGAGGCAGGGGGCACTGAAGCTTTCTTT. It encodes CAISEAGGTEAFF.

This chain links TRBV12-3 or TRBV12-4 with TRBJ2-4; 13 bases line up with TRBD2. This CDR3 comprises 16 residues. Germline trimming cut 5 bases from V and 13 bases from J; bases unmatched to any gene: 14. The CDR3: CASSPTRLAGGQEQYF. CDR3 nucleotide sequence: TGTGCCAGCAGTCCAACAAGACTAGCGGGGGGTCAAGAGCAGTACTTC.

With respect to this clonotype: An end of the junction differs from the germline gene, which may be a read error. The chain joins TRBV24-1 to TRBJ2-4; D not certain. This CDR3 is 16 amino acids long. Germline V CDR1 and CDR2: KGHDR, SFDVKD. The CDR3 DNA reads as TGTGCCACCAGTCATTTGATCGTTTTATCCCTACGATCGCAGTACTTC. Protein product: CATSHLIVLSLRSQYF.

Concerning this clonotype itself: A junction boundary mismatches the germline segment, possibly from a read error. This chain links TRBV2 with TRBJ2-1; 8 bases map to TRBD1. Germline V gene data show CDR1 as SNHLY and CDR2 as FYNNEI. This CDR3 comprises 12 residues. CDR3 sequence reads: CASIESTGGQFF. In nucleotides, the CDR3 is TGTGCCAGCATTGAAAGCACAGGGGGGCAGTTCTTC.

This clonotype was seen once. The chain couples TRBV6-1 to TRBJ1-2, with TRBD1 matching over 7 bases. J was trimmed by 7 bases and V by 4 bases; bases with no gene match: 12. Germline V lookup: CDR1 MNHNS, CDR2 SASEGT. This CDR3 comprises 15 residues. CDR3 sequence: CASSGNGRQGSGYTF. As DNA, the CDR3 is TGTGCCAGCAGTGGGAATGGGAGACAGGGATCTGGCTACACCTTC.

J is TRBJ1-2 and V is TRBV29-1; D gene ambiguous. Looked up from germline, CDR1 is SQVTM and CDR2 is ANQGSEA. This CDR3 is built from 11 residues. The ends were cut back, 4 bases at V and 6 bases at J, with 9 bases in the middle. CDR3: CSVVSSDGYTF. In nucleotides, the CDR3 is TGCAGCGTTGTATCCAGTGATGGCTACACCTTC.

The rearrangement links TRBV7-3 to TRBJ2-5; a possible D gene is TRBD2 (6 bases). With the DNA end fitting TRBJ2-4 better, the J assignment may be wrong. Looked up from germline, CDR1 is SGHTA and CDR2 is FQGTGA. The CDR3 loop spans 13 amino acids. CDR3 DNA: TGTGCCAGCAGCTTAACGGGGGAGGACATTCAGTACTTC. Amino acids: CASSLTGEDIQYF.

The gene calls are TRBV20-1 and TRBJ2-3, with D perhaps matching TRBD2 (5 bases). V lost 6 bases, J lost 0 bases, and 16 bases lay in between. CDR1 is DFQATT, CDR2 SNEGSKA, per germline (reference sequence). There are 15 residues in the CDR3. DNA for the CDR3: TGCAGTGCCCGGGGAGCACCTACTAGCACAGATACGCAGTATTTT. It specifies CSARGAPTSTDTQYF.

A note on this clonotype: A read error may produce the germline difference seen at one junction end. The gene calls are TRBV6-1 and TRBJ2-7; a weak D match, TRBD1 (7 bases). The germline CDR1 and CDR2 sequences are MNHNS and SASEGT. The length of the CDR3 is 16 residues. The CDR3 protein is CTSRKGQGGFFYEQYF. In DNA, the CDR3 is TGTACCAGCAGGAAAGGGCAGGGGGGTTTTTTCTACGAGCAGTACTTC.

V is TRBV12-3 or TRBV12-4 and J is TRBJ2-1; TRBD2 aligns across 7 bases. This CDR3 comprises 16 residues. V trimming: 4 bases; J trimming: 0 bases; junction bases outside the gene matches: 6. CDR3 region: CASSYQRGLSYNEQFF. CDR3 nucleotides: TGTGCCAGCAGTTATCAGCGGGGCCTCTCCTACAATGAGCAGTTCTTC.

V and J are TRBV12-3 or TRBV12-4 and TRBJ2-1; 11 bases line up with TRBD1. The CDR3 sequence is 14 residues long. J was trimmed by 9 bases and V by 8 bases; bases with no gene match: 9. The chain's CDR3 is CASRTGTGGTEQFF. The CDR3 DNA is TGTGCCAGCCGCACCGGGACAGGGGGGACTGAGCAGTTCTTC.

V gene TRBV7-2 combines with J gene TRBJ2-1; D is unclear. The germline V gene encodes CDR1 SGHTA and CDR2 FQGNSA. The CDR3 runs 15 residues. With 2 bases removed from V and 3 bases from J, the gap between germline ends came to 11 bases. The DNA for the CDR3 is TGTGCCAGCAGCTTATGGCAGCAGTACTACAATGAGCAGTTCTTC. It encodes CASSLWQQYYNEQFF.

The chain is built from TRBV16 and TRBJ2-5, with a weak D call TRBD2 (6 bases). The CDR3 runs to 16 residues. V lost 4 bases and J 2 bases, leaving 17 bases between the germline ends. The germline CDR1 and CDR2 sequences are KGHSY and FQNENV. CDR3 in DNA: TGTGCCAGCAGCCCCCCAGGCGGGGCCCCACAAGAGACCCAGTACTTC. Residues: CASSPPGGAPQETQYF.

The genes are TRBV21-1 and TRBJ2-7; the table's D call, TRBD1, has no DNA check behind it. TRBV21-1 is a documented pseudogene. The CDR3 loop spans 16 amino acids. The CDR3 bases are TGTGCCAGCAGCCCGACGGACAGAAGGAGCTCCTACGAGCAGTACTTC. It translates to CASSPTDRRSSYEQYF.